The text below deals with one TCR beta chain. Its matching antigen is unknown. A read error may account for a junction end that differs from germline. This entry belongs to a study of T-cell memory formation after mild COVID-19. Study-wide background: TCR clusters mostly belonged to single donors. Overall study results and limits: Clones contracting across day 15 to 85 had a balanced CD4/CD8 profile; later expanding clones leaned CD4+. The finding that pre-infection memory included some responding clones suggested that cross-reactive memory joined.

The authors produced TCR alpha and TCR beta cDNA libraries with sample barcodes and UMIs by 5'RACE using constant-segment primers. TCRdb itself ran the 5' RACE reads through MiXCR, one entry per CDR3 protein. The sample has roughly 150,000 distinct CDR3 sequences, 10% to 15% seen once. CDR3 size: 18 residues. The rearrangement links TRBV12-3 or TRBV12-4 to TRBJ2-5; D tentatively fits TRBD1 or TRBD2 (5 bases each). The clonotype was recovered from a man between 18 and 35 years old who had mild COVID-19 (a few samples of this study predate the infection). Cell type and time point are not known. Specimen: PBMCs or a T cell subset sorted from them (not recorded which). The CDR3 region has the DNA TGTGCCAGCAGCTTAGGCCGACATCCCAGGGAGCTCCAAGAGACCCAGTACTTC. Its protein product is CASSLGRHPRELQETQYF.